These T cell receptor beta chains were read from a single sample in a study of T cell responses to AZD1222 COVID-19 vaccine. Measured with immunoSEQ multiplex PCR; TCRdb has only the in-frame clones, and not every one. Here the sample spans some 85,000 clones, 87% being singletons. This specimen consisted of peripheral blood, obtained on day 0 of AZD1222 vaccination. The receptors come from an adult in good health. CDR3s include the opening cysteine and the closing phenylalanine or tryptophan. D genes are given only for firm matches. Clone size is stated in some rows and not others, as once, few, many or a class when expanded.

J,V,size,D,CDR3,DNA
TRBJ1-1,TRBV6-4,-,TRBD1,CASSYDRATEAFF,TGTGCCAGCAGTTACGACAGGGCCACTGAAGCTTTCTTT
TRBJ2-1,TRBV5-4,-,TRBD2,CASSPRGGRNEQFF,TGTGCCAGCAGCCCCCGGGGAGGGCGGAATGAGCAGTTCTTC
TRBJ2-7,TRBV21-1,few,-,CASSKAGGRGLGEQYF,TGTGCCAGCAGCAAAGCCGGAGGCAGGGGGCTAGGGGAGCAGTACTTC
TRBJ2-5,TRBV15,-,-,CATSIGLRYRDQETQYF,TGTGCCACCAGCATTGGCCTCAGATACAGGGACCAAGAGACCCAGTACTTC
TRBJ1-1,TRBV6-5,-,-,CASRSLGVFTEAFF,TGTGCCAGCAGATCCCTTGGGGTGTTCACTGAAGCTTTCTTT
TRBJ2-2,TRBV7-9,-,-,CASSRLQGTGELFF,TGTGCCAGCAGCCGACTTCAGGGTACCGGGGAGCTGTTTTTT
TRBJ1-1,TRBV5-1,few,-,CASSLNQGGTEAFF,TGCGCCAGCAGCTTGAATCAGGGTGGGACTGAAGCTTTCTTT
TRBJ2-2,TRBV5-5,few,-,CASSLLPTGELFF,TGTGCCAGCAGCTTGCTGCCCACCGGGGAGCTGTTTTTT
TRBJ2-1,TRBV5-4,once,-,CASSLGGRGNEQFF,TGTGCCAGCAGCTTAGGAGGGAGGGGGAATGAGCAGTTCTTC
TRBJ2-5,TRBV7-3,-,TRBD1,CASSLRTGSGETQYF,TGTGCCAGCAGCTTACGGACAGGGTCGGGGGAGACCCAGTACTTC
TRBJ1-1,TRBV6-5,-,-,CASSWGGRDTEAFF,TGTGCCAGCAGTTGGGGGGGGCGGGACACTGAAGCTTTCTTT
TRBJ2-7,TRBV28,-,TRBD2,CASSFVGRGYEQYF,TGTGCCAGCAGTTTTGTCGGGAGGGGCTACGAGCAGTACTTC
TRBJ2-3,TRBV19,-,TRBD2,CASSRTSGKDTQYF,TGTGCCAGTAGTAGGACTAGCGGGAAAGATACGCAGTATTTT
TRBJ2-1,TRBV7-3,-,-,CASSLTGWDNEQFF,TGTGCCAGCAGCTTAACCGGCTGGGACAATGAGCAGTTCTTC
TRBJ2-7,TRBV12-3/TRBV12-4,-,-,CASSLSTVYEQYF,TGTGCCAGCAGTCTATCGACAGTGTACGAGCAGTACTTC
TRBJ2-7,TRBV19,-,TRBD2,CASSKTGTSGTLESYEQYF,TGTGCCAGTAGCAAGACCGGGACTAGCGGTACTTTAGAGTCCTACGAGCAGTACTTC
TRBJ2-2,TRBV2,-,TRBD2,CASSDPGGNTGELFF,TGTGCCAGCAGTGATCCGGGAGGTAACACCGGGGAGCTGTTTTTT
TRBJ2-7,TRBV9,-,-,CASSTLADPMKQYF,TGTGCCAGCAGTACCCTGGCGGATCCTATGAAGCAGTACTTC
TRBJ2-7,TRBV30,-,-,CAWSITEKRYEQYF,TGTGCCTGGAGTATCACAGAAAAACGCTACGAGCAGTACTTC
TRBJ2-5,TRBV6-1,-,TRBD1,CASSEGTGGFETQYF,TGTGCCAGCAGTGAAGGGACAGGGGGTTTCGAGACCCAGTACTTC
TRBJ2-5,TRBV7-7,-,TRBD2,CASSAGLAGRETQYF,TGTGCCAGCAGCGCGGGACTAGCTGGTAGGGAGACCCAGTACTTC
TRBJ1-5,TRBV7-2,-,-,CASSLDPGLDQPQHF,TGTGCCAGCAGCTTAGACCCAGGGCTGGATCAGCCCCAGCATTTT
TRBJ1-1,TRBV28,-,-,CASISPSTGEAFF,TGTGCCAGCATATCTCCAAGTACAGGTGAAGCTTTCTTT